Many counts were recorded for the clone carrying this T cell receptor (beta chain). Its antigen is undetermined. Using its own MiXCR run on the RT-PCR reads, TCRdb lists one record per CDR3 protein. The sample holds 400,000 to 650,000 distinct CDR3 sequences, 6% to 9% seen once. The entry originates in a study of response to subunit inactivated influenza vaccine. General study findings and limits: T cells newly recruited by each seasonal influenza vaccination are few, the authors suggested.

The germline gives CDR1 MDHEN, CDR2 SYDVKM. The CDR3 has 16 residues. J lost 0 bases, V lost 6 bases, and 11 bases had no gene match. The clonotype originates from a man between 45 and 75 years old who received an inactivated influenza vaccine. Sequenced material: PBMCs from blood, taken around 25 months after vaccination. The chain combines TRBV28 with TRBJ2-7; 7 bases agree with TRBD2. CDR3 nucleotide sequence: TGTGCCAGCAGCCCCCGGGGGGACTCTCTCTCCTACGAGCAGTACTTC. This codes for CASSPRGDSLSYEQYF.